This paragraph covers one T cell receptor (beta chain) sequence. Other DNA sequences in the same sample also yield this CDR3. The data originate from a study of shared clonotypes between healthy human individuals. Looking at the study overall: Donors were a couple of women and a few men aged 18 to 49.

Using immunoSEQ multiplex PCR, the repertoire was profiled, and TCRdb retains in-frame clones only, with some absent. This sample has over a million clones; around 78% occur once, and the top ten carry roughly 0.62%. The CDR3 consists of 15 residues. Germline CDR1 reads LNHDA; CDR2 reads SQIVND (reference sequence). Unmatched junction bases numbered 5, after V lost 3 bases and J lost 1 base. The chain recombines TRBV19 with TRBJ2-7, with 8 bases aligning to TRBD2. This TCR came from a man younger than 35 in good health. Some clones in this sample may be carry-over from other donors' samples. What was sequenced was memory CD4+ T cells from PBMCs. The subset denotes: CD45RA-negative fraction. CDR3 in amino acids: CASSMGGRPSYEQYF. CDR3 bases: TGTGCCAGTAGTATGGGCGGGAGGCCATCCTACGAGCAGTACTTC. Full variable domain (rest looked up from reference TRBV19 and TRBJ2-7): DGGITQSPKYLFRKEGQNVTLSCEQNLNHDAMYWYRQDPGQGLRLIYYSQIVNDFQKGDIAEGYSVSREKKESFPLTVTSAQKNPTAFYLCASSMGGRPSYEQYFGPGTRLTVT.